These T cell receptor beta chains were read from a single sample in a study of shared clonotypes between healthy human individuals. Sequenced by immunoSEQ multiplex PCR; TCRdb stores in-frame clones only, minus some. This sample carries about 2 million clones, about 94% of them seen once, and the ten largest clones take 0.9% to 1.4%. The sample taken for sequencing was naive CD8+ T cells sorted from blood. The receptors originated from a man between 18 and 35 years old in good health. The CDR3 runs from the conserved cysteine through the conserved F or W. D genes are given only for firm matches. Clone size is stated in some rows and not others, as once, few, many or a class when expanded.

V: TRBV4-3; size: -; J: TRBJ2-1; D: -; DNA: TGCGCCAGCAGCCAAGATATGGGCTCCTACAATGAGCAGTTCTTC; CDR3: CASSQDMGSYNEQFF
V: TRBV30; size: -; J: TRBJ2-2; D: TRBD1; DNA: TGTGCCCGGGGACAGGAAAACGCGATCGACGGGGAGCTGTTTTTT; CDR3: CARGQENAIDGELFF
V: TRBV7-6; size: -; J: TRBJ2-5; D: TRBD1; DNA: TGTGCCAGCAGCTTAGGGCCAGGGGGCCAAGAGACCCAGTACTTC; CDR3: CASSLGPGGQETQYF
V: TRBV10-2; size: once; J: TRBJ1-5; D: -; DNA: TGCGCCAGCAGTTCCACCTCCATCGTGGGCCATAGCAATCAGCCCCAGCATTTT; CDR3: CASSSTSIVGHSNQPQHF
V: TRBV2; size: -; J: TRBJ1-6; D: -; DNA: TGTGCCACCGTCGGTGGTGGGGGCTCCTATAATTCACCCCTCCACTTT; CDR3: CATVGGGGSYNSPLHF
V: TRBV7-9; size: -; J: TRBJ2-2; D: TRBD1; DNA: TGTGCCAGCAGCGAATCCGACAGGGGATTTGCCGGGGAGCTGTTTTTT; CDR3: CASSESDRGFAGELFF
V: TRBV6-1; size: -; J: TRBJ2-5; D: TRBD2; DNA: TGTGCCAGCAGCCTGGGACTAGCAGTTCAAGAGACCCAGTACTTC; CDR3: CASSLGLAVQETQYF
V: TRBV19; size: -; J: TRBJ2-5; D: -; DNA: TGTGCCAGTAGTATAGCCTTCTACCAAGAGACCCAGTACTTC; CDR3: CASSIAFYQETQYF
V: TRBV10-1; size: -; J: TRBJ2-2; D: -; DNA: TGCGCCAGCAGTGAGTCTTCGAGTGCCGGGGAGCTGTTTTTT; CDR3: CASSESSSAGELFF
V: TRBV5-1; size: -; J: TRBJ2-7; D: TRBD2; DNA: TGCGCCAGCAGCTTGGGCTTTAGCGGGAGCACCGAGCAGTACTTC; CDR3: CASSLGFSGSTEQYF
V: TRBV7-9; size: -; J: TRBJ1-2; D: -; DNA: TGTGCCAGCAGAACAGATGCATATGATGGCTACACCTTC; CDR3: CASRTDAYDGYTF
V: TRBV5-4; size: -; J: TRBJ2-7; D: TRBD1; DNA: TGTGCCAGCAGCTTTGGACAGGGGGAGTACGAGCAGTACTTC; CDR3: CASSFGQGEYEQYF
V: TRBV10-1; size: -; J: TRBJ2-3; D: TRBD2; DNA: TGCGCCAGCAGTGCAGAAGCGGGAGTCACAGATACGCAGTATTTT; CDR3: CASSAEAGVTDTQYF
V: TRBV29-1; size: -; J: TRBJ2-1; D: -; DNA: TGCAGCGCCATATACAATGAGCAGTTCTTC; CDR3: CSAIYNEQFF
V: TRBV28; size: -; J: TRBJ1-5; D: -; DNA: TGTGCCAGCAGTGCACGTGTGGGAAATAGCAATCAGCCCCAGCATTTT; CDR3: CASSARVGNSNQPQHF
V: TRBV6-1; size: -; J: TRBJ1-3; D: -; DNA: TGTGCCACCCCAGACTATTCTGGAAACACCATATATTTT; CDR3: CATPDYSGNTIYF
V: TRBV5-1; size: -; J: TRBJ2-1; D: -; DNA: TGCGCCAGCAGCTCGACGGGATCCTACAATGAGCAGTTCTTC; CDR3: CASSSTGSYNEQFF
V: TRBV6-1; size: -; J: TRBJ2-7; D: TRBD1; DNA: TGTGCCAGCAGTGCCTTGACAGGGGTATCTTTCGAGCAGTACTTC; CDR3: CASSALTGVSFEQYF
V: TRBV11-2; size: few; J: TRBJ1-1; D: -; DNA: TGTGCCAGCAGCCCAGGGCACAGCCCGAACACTGAAGCTTTCTTT; CDR3: CASSPGHSPNTEAFF
V: TRBV4-1; size: once; J: TRBJ2-1; D: -; DNA: TGCGCCAGCAGCCAAGACTCCAGCGGGCAGTCCTTGAATGAGCAGTTCTTC; CDR3: CASSQDSSGQSLNEQFF
V: TRBV7-8; size: once; J: TRBJ2-1; D: -; DNA: TGTGCCAGCATCAACAGGCGGGACTCCTACAATGAGCAGTTCTTC; CDR3: CASINRRDSYNEQFF
V: TRBV4-1; size: -; J: TRBJ2-2; D: -; DNA: TGCGCCAGCAGCCAAGAAGAAGGGGCGTACACCGGGGAGCTGTTTTTT; CDR3: CASSQEEGAYTGELFF
V: TRBV27; size: once; J: TRBJ2-5; D: TRBD2; DNA: TGTGCCAGCAGTCTCCGACTAGCGGAGACCCAGTACTTC; CDR3: CASSLRLAETQYF
V: TRBV4-1; size: -; J: TRBJ1-1; D: -; DNA: TGCGCCAGCAGCCAAGCTGACATGGGGGAAGCTTTCTTT; CDR3: CASSQADMGEAFF
V: TRBV7-9; size: -; J: TRBJ2-1; D: -; DNA: TGTGCCAGCAGCCAGGAAGAATGGTTCTTC; CDR3: CASSQEEWFF
V: TRBV4-1; size: -; J: TRBJ2-6; D: -; DNA: TGCGCCAGCAGCGATGCTGGTGCCAACGTCCTGACTTTC; CDR3: CASSDAGANVLTF
V: TRBV5-6; size: -; J: TRBJ2-3; D: -; DNA: TGTGCCAGCAGCTTGGTATCGGGCGCCGAGCAGTATTTT; CDR3: CASSLVSGAEQYF
V: TRBV2; size: -; J: TRBJ2-5; D: TRBD2; DNA: TGTGCCAGCGGGGACGCGACTAGCGGCCAAGAGACCCAGTACTTC; CDR3: CASGDATSGQETQYF
V: TRBV2; size: -; J: TRBJ1-6; D: -; DNA: TGTGCCAGCAGTGAAGCGTTGACAGGTAGCTCCTATAATTCACCCCTCCACTTT; CDR3: CASSEALTGSSYNSPLHF
V: TRBV4-1; size: -; J: TRBJ1-2; D: -; DNA: TGCGCCAGCAGCCAAGCCCAATACATCTATGGCTACACCTTC; CDR3: CASSQAQYIYGYTF
V: TRBV27; size: -; J: TRBJ2-5; D: -; DNA: TGTGCCAGCAGTTGGCTTGGGGACCAAGAGACCCAGTACTTC; CDR3: CASSWLGDQETQYF
V: TRBV27; size: -; J: TRBJ1-2; D: -; DNA: TGTGCCAGCAGTTTCGGGGGAGCCTATGGCTACACCTTC; CDR3: CASSFGGAYGYTF
V: TRBV7-6; size: -; J: TRBJ2-7; D: -; DNA: TGTGCCAGCACACCGACAGTGGAAGCAGGCGGCGAGCAGTACTTC; CDR3: CASTPTVEAGGEQYF
V: TRBV4-1; size: -; J: TRBJ2-7; D: TRBD1; DNA: TGCGCCAGCAGCCACCAAGGACAGGGAACTACCTACGAGCAGTACTTC; CDR3: CASSHQGQGTTYEQYF
V: TRBV6-5; size: -; J: TRBJ2-7; D: TRBD1; DNA: TGTGCCAGCACCCCTCGGACAGGGGGAGACGAGCAGTACTTC; CDR3: CASTPRTGGDEQYF
V: TRBV2; size: -; J: TRBJ2-2; D: -; DNA: TGTGCCAGCAGTGGTGGTGGTAGGTCTAACACCGGGGAGCTGTTTTTT; CDR3: CASSGGGRSNTGELFF
V: TRBV4-1; size: -; J: TRBJ2-1; D: TRBD2; DNA: TGCGCCAGCAGCCTCCTAGCGGGTGCCTCCTACAATGAGCAGTTCTTC; CDR3: CASSLLAGASYNEQFF
V: TRBV4-3; size: -; J: TRBJ2-7; D: -; DNA: TGCGCCAGCAGCCAAGATGCCACAGGGTACGAGCAGTACTTC; CDR3: CASSQDATGYEQYF
V: TRBV5-1; size: -; J: TRBJ1-1; D: TRBD1; DNA: TGCGCCAGCAGCTCCGGGACAGAAACAGAAGCTTTCTTT; CDR3: CASSSGTETEAFF
V: TRBV5-1; size: -; J: TRBJ2-1; D: -; DNA: TGCGCCAGCAGCTTCAGGGGTAATGAGCAGTTCTTC; CDR3: CASSFRGNEQFF
V: TRBV6-5; size: -; J: TRBJ1-1; D: TRBD1; DNA: TGTGCCACGAGGGGGCAGATTGGGAACACTGAAGCTTTCTTT; CDR3: CATRGQIGNTEAFF
V: TRBV9; size: -; J: TRBJ2-3; D: -; DNA: TGTGCCAGCAGCTCCGCAGGGGGGACAGATACGCAGTATTTT; CDR3: CASSSAGGTDTQYF